Listed here are 14 T cell receptor beta chains from one sample, sequenced in a study of blood T cell repertoires in COVID-19. Libraries were prepared by immunoSEQ multiplex PCR; TCRdb keeps only in-frame clonotypes and omits some of them. Among about 140,000 clones listed, almost 85% were seen once. The sequenced material came from peripheral blood. Receptors were obtained from a man aged 50-60 years with acute or convalescent COVID-19.

This chain connects TRBV12-3 or TRBV12-4 to TRBJ2-5, with D possibly being TRBD1 (5 bases). Trimming pared 6 bases from V and 3 bases from J, leaving 8 bases between. The CDR3 is made up of 12 amino acids. CDR3 residues: CASRRREETQYF. CDR3 DNA sequence: TGTGCCAGCAGACGCAGGGAAGAGACCCAGTACTTC.

The rearrangement joins TRBV4-1 to TRBJ2-5; tentatively, D is TRBD1 (5 bases). V gave up 3 bases and J gave up 2 bases, with 16 bases separating them. The CDR3 sequence is 16 residues long. Germline V gene sequence: CDR1 MGHRA, CDR2 YSYEKL. CDR3 in amino acids: CASSHVRARPQETQYF. The CDR3 DNA sequence: TGCGCCAGCAGCCATGTCAGGGCAAGGCCTCAAGAGACCCAGTACTTC.

The chain links TRBV3-1 (or the pseudogene TRBV3-2) to TRBJ2-3, with 8 bases matching TRBD2. The germline gives CDR1 LGHDT, CDR2 YNNKEL (reference sequence). CDR3 length: 16 residues. V dropped 3 bases and J dropped 6; count of bases not matched to a gene: 11. CDR3 in DNA: TGTGCCAGCAGCCAGGGACTAGTGGGATTTGGGGATACGCAGTATTTT. Its protein product is CASSQGLVGFGDTQYF.

The chain employs TRBV19 and TRBJ1-3, with D maybe TRBD1 (5 bases). This CDR3 spans 21 amino acids. V lost 5 bases to trimming and J lost 4 bases, with 33 bases between them. Germline lookup yields CDR1 LNHDA and CDR2 SQIVND (reference sequence). The CDR3 reads CASSSSVGGVGAGRSGNTIYF. CDR3 coding DNA: TGTGCCAGTAGTTCGTCGGTCGGGGGAGTTGGGGCTGGTCGATCGGGAAACACCATATATTTT.

The J gene is TRBJ1-5, the V gene TRBV27; D not resolved. The CDR3 is 14 residues long. Germline V lookup: CDR1 MNHEY, CDR2 SMNVEV (reference sequence). Trimming left V 0 bases short and J 5 bases short, with 8 bases between. The CDR3 is CASSLSRRDQPQHF. The CDR3 bases are TGTGCCAGCAGTTTATCCCGTCGGGATCAGCCCCAGCATTTT.

This clone was detected a few times. J is TRBJ2-7 and V is TRBV14, with D possibly TRBD2 on 6 matching bases. Per germline, CDR1 SGHDN and CDR2 FVKESK. Trimming pared 1 base from V and 7 bases from J, leaving 14 bases between. CDR3 length equals 14 residues. The CDR3 loop is CASSQVESGREQYF. The CDR3 DNA is TGTGCCAGCAGCCAAGTCGAGTCAGGGAGGGAGCAGTACTTC.

The genes are TRBV9 and TRBJ1-3, with a possible D match to TRBD1 (5 bases). The CDR3 runs 16 residues. Germline CDR1 SGDLS, CDR2 YYNGEE. V lost 0 bases, J lost 4 bases, and 14 bases lay in between. The CDR3 is CASSVDWGGTGNTIYF. DNA of the CDR3: TGTGCCAGCAGCGTAGATTGGGGGGGTACGGGAAACACCATATATTTT. The full variable domain, its missing parts supplied by reference TRBV9 and TRBJ1-3, is DSGVTQTPKHLITATGQRVTLRCSPRSGDLSVYWYQQSLDQGLQFLIQYYNGEERAKGNILERFSAQQFPDLHSELNLSSLELGDSALYFCASSVDWGGTGNTIYFGEGSWLTVV.

The V gene is TRBV6-1, the J gene TRBJ1-5, with D unclear. CDR1 is MNHNS, CDR2 SASEGT, per germline. V gave up 2 bases and J gave up 2 bases, with 19 bases separating them. The CDR3 runs to 18 residues. In DNA form, the CDR3 reads TGTGCCAGCAGTGAAAAACCCTTGGGTACCGGGGGCAATCAGCCCCAGCATTTT. Its protein product is CASSEKPLGTGGNQPQHF.

This clone has just a few counts. The J gene is TRBJ1-5, the V gene TRBV18, with D maybe TRBD1 (6 bases). Germline values: CDR1 KGHSH, CDR2 LQKENI. The CDR3 spans 16 residues. V lost 3 bases to trimming and J lost 0 bases, with 12 bases between them. CDR3 sequence: CASSPQGPYSNQPQHF. Written as DNA, the CDR3 is TGTGCCAGCTCACCCCAGGGGCCGTATAGCAATCAGCCCCAGCATTTT.

V gene TRBV4-2 combines with J gene TRBJ2-5; unclear D gene. The CDR3 spans 13 residues. Germline CDR1 reads LGHNA; CDR2 reads YNFKEQ. Trimming pared 3 bases from V and 5 bases from J, leaving 10 bases between. CDR3 in DNA: TGTGCCAGCAGCCAGAGCCCTCCCGAGACCCAGTACTTC. Translating it yields CASSQSPPETQYF.

This clone has a handful of counts. This rearrangement joins TRBV28 to TRBJ2-7; 9 positions match TRBD1. Germline V gene sequence: CDR1 MDHEN, CDR2 SYDVKM. This CDR3 is built from 16 residues. The junction had 8 bases not matched to a gene; V was cut back by 3 bases and J by 2 bases. For the CDR3, the DNA is TGTGCCAGCAGTTTTATTCCCGGGACAGGGCCCTACGAGCAGTACTTC. Amino acids: CASSFIPGTGPYEQYF.

The chain uses TRBV7-9 and TRBJ2-7; 7 bases map to TRBD1. This CDR3 is 14 amino acids long. Germline-derived CDR1 and CDR2 are SEHNR and FQNEAQ (reference sequence). After removal of 4 bases from V and 3 bases from J, the junction contained 6 bases not matched to a gene. The CDR3 DNA follows: TGTGCCAGCAGCTCCCGACAGGGATACTACGAGCAGTACTTC. This codes for CASSSRQGYYEQYF.

The gene calls are TRBV7-9 and TRBJ2-7, with 9 bases aligning to TRBD1. Germline CDR1 is SEHNR and CDR2 is FQNEAQ (reference sequence). The V gene end was trimmed by 1 base and the J gene end by 3 bases; junction bases not matched to a gene: 7. This CDR3 is built from 16 residues. The CDR3 protein is CASSLGAGQGNYEQYF. CDR3 DNA sequence: TGTGCCAGCAGCTTAGGAGCCGGACAGGGGAACTACGAGCAGTACTTC.

The chain couples TRBV12-3 or TRBV12-4 to TRBJ1-2; 8 bases are a match to TRBD1. The junction had 5 bases not matched to a gene; V was cut back by 8 bases and J by 3 bases. The CDR3 spans 13 residues. The CDR3 reads CASVGQAYYGYTF. CDR3 nucleotide sequence: TGTGCCAGCGTGGGACAGGCCTACTATGGCTACACCTTC.